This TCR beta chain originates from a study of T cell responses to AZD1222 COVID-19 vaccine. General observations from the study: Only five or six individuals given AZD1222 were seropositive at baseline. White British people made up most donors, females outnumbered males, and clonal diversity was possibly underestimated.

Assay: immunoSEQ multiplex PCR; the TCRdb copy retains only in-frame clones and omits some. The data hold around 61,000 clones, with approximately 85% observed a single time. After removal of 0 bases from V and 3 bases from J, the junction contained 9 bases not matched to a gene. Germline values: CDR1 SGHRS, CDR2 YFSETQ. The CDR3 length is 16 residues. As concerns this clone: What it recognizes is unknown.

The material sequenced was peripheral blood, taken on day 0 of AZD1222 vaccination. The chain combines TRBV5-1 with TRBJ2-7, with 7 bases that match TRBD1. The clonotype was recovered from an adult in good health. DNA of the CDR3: TGCGCCAGCAGCTTGGCCCTAGGGGGCGAGATCTACGAGCAGTACTTC. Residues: CASSLALGGEIYEQYF.